This entry is about one T cell receptor (beta chain). The repertoire was sequenced with immunoSEQ multiplex PCR; TCRdb's copy has only in-frame clones and lacks some. The sample lists about 28,000 clones; about 92% were seen once. This entry belongs to a study of T cells in localized non-small cell lung cancer. In germline, CDR1 is SGHAT, CDR2 FQDESV (reference sequence). The V gene lost 5 bases and the J gene lost 2 bases, with 19 bases spanning the gap. This CDR3 is 16 amino acids long. Sequenced here: peripheral blood, sampled before any cancer treatment. This chain joins TRBV11-1 and TRBJ2-7; D is ambiguous. The origin of this receptor is a woman aged 35-70 years with stage I lung adenocarcinoma. The CDR3 nucleotides read TGTGCCAGCAGCCCGGTTACATCCGCTCGGGCCTACGAGCAGTACTTC. This translates into CASSPVTSARAYEQYF.